Included here is one T cell receptor (beta chain) sequence, with context. What antigen it recognizes has not been identified. No base qualities exist here, and no much larger clone lies one base off it. Stable Graves' hyperthyroidism was defined as the absence of progression to ophthalmopathy over 18 months of follow-up. The hyperthyroidism patients were between 18 and 65 years old and newly diagnosed, with a disease duration of less than 2 months. Any patient with an uncontrolled infection, another autoimmune disease, pregnancy or lactation was excluded. Clinical symptoms, serum thyroxine and TRAb, thyroid ultrasound, and orbital computed tomography formed the basis for the diagnoses. Ficoll-Paque density gradient centrifugation was used to isolate PBMCs from around 10 ml of fresh peripheral blood. Total RNA was extracted with Trizol reagent, and quality was checked on an Agilent 2100 Bioanalyzer.

The sample is drawn from a study of T cells in Graves' hyperthyroidism and ophthalmopathy (dated by TCRdb to about 2019). Describing the broader study: Peripheral blood was sampled at the time of initial diagnosis, prior to any treatment. To identify distinguishing TCR V-J signatures, a discovery cohort of some 100 patients was used, comprising 40 to 45 with Graves' ophthalmopathy and about 59 with stable Graves' hyperthyroidism. Whether ophthalmopathy could be predicted prospectively was tested in an independent validation cohort made up of fewer than 20 hyperthyroidism patients plus 17 patients who later progressed to ophthalmopathy. For training and testing, the roughly 97 patients in the discovery cohort were randomly divided in a 7:3 ratio. In roughly six Graves' hyperthyroidism patients, the study also compared T-cell repertoires from thyroid tissue with T-cell repertoires from blood. After sampling, hyperthyroidism patients received methimazole starting at 30 mg daily, and ophthalmopathy patients received high-dose intravenous methylprednisolone. The paper reports TCR Vbeta CDR3 sequencing of approximately 130 peripheral blood samples: approximately 41 ophthalmopathy, under 85 hyperthyroidism and approximately 17 progressor patients.

Amplification of TCR beta CDR3 regions was carried out from RNA transcripts. The TCR CDR3 was subjected to a first round of RT-PCR using the HTBI primer set and the Qiagen OneStep RT-PCR kit. A second multiplex PCR round built the libraries, followed by size selection and purification. Paired-end sequencing of the libraries was performed with 100 bp reads on an Illumina HiSeq2000. Per the source publication's procedure: Raw data were processed with SOAPnuke, discarding reads with adapters, uncalled bases, mean Phred below 15, or no exact constant-primer or identifier match. COPE v1.2.5 was used to merge high-quality paired reads, and clonotypes were defined as unique nucleotide sequences. MiTCR v1.1 was used to align clonotypes to the IMGT TRBV, TRBD and TRBJ reference segments. The analysis included only V-J combinations with a frequency above 0.0001, which together covered roughly 99% of the repertoires. The TCS score was defined as the ratio of F50 (clonal expansion) to E x V (chaos), calculated using BLOSUM62-based TCRdist between CDR3 peptides within each V-J. Welch's t-statistics and random forest reduced 500 to 650 V-J features to 13, which were used in a naive Bayes classifier (R e1071). TCRdb trimmed the raw reads at Q25, called clones with MiXCR and kept productive beta chains. Rows are combined by CDR3 protein, so each entry shows the most common genes and DNA. These V and J calls originate from TCRdb's pipeline instead of the authors' own analysis. This sample lists 400,000 to 500,000 distinct CDR3 sequences; about an eighth were detected once. The top ten constitute 5% to 6% of the sample.

CDR3 length: 15 amino acids, cysteine to phenylalanine. Only CDR3 DNA is held: 45 bases, read in frame from base 1. V is reduced by 6 bases and J by 2 bases, leaving a spacing of 13 bases between them. CDR1 MDHEN and CDR2 SYDVKM are derived from the germline V gene. What the study reported, not specific to this receptor: Most expanded thyroid clonotypes (frequency above 0.001) were also detected in blood, a finding suggesting that blood repertoires may reflect thyroid immune responses. In validation, the model predicted progression to ophthalmopathy with roughly 66% sensitivity and approximately 78% specificity, a median of 6.5 months before onset. No statistical method was used to set the sample size in advance, and investigators knew the group allocation. Ophthalmopathy was separated from stable hyperthyroidism by a 13 V-J signature model, with over 85% sensitivity and 81% to 82% specificity obtained in cross-validation and 80%/75% obtained in testing.

Input material: blood. This sequence originates from a young woman with Graves' hyperthyroidism. The chain joins TRBV28 to TRBJ1-4; a tentative D call is TRBD1 (6 bases match). The bases are TGTGCCAGCAGGGAAGGGGGGGCGACTAATGAAAAACTGTTTTTT. Protein translation: CASREGGATNEKLFF.